Each of the 27 T cell receptor beta chains below was sequenced from the same sample in a study of T cells in Graves' hyperthyroidism and ophthalmopathy. Amplified regions were TCR beta CDR3 sequences from RNA transcripts. A set of HTBI primers served as the primers for a first-round RT-PCR of the TCR CDR3. Each CDR3 protein gets one entry after TCRdb re-called the multiplex PCR reads with MiXCR. The table lists roughly 170,000 distinct CDR3 sequences, approximately 15% of them singletons, with about 31% in the top ten. Sequencing was performed on blood. Receptors were obtained from a woman aged 45-65 years with Graves' hyperthyroidism.

The table lists this clonotype with many counts. The chain employs TRBV5-1 and TRBJ2-7; no definite D call. With 1 base removed from V and 2 bases from J, the gap between germline ends came to 7 bases. The CDR3 spans 13 residues. CDR1 SGHRS and CDR2 YFSETQ come from the germline V gene. CDR3 amino acids: CASSLTSTYEQYF. CDR3 DNA: TGCGCCAGCAGCTTGACTTCCACCTACGAGCAGTACTTC.

In DNA form, the CDR3 reads TGTGCCAGCAGCTTCCTGGACAGTCGCAATGAGCAGTTCTTC. Translation gives CASSFLDSRNEQFF. The chain has TRBV5-6 and TRBJ2-1, with a tentative D call TRBD1 (6 bases). The CDR3 is 14 residues long. CDR1 and CDR2 from the germline V gene are SGHDT and YYEEEE. V lost 2 bases to trimming and J lost 6 bases, with 12 bases between them.

V and J are TRBV29-1 and TRBJ1-4; D not resolved. Germline CDR1 and CDR2: SQVTM and ANQGSEA. The V gene lost 3 bases and the J gene lost 0 bases, with 5 bases spanning the gap. CDR3 length: 13 amino acids. The CDR3 DNA reads as TGCAGCGTTGAGGCAGCAACTAATGAAAAACTGTTTTTT. Translated: CSVEAATNEKLFF. Full variable domain (remainder filled in from reference TRBV29-1 and TRBJ1-4): SAVISQKPSRDICQRGTSLTIQCQVDSQVTMMFWYRQQPGQSLTLIATANQGSEATYESGFVIDKFPISRPNLTFSTLTVSNMSPEDSSIYLCSVEAATNEKLFFGSGTQLSVL.

This clonotype was found many times. The V call is TRBV5-1, the J call TRBJ2-5; 7 nucleotides line up with TRBD1. The V gene's germline CDR1 is SGHRS and CDR2 YFSETQ. V gave up 1 base and J gave up 5 bases; unmatched junction bases: 5. The CDR3 is 14 amino acids. This CDR3 is CASSLYTGAETQYF. The CDR3 DNA reads TGCGCCAGCAGCTTGTACACAGGGGCGGAGACCCAGTACTTC.

The chain combines TRBV29-1 with TRBJ1-2, with D maybe TRBD1 (5 bases). Germline V gene lookup returns CDR1 SQVTM and CDR2 ANQGSEA. This CDR3 is built from 11 residues. V was clipped by 7 bases and J by 4 bases, with 10 bases between them. DNA for the CDR3: TGCAGCGGGTCAGGGAGCTATGGCTACACCTTC. It codes for CSGSGSYGYTF.

This clonotype was counted at least ten times. The chain couples TRBV29-1 to TRBJ1-2, with D tentatively TRBD1 (6 bases). The length of the CDR3 is 14 residues. Per the germline V gene, CDR1 is SQVTM and CDR2 is ANQGSEA. V gave up 7 bases and J gave up 2 bases, with 17 bases separating them. CDR3 sequence reads: CSATDRTANYGYTF. For the CDR3, the DNA is TGCAGCGCCACTGATAGGACAGCGAACTATGGCTACACCTTC.

The table lists this clonotype with many counts. The rearrangement joins TRBV9 to TRBJ1-5; D is ambiguous. Trimming shortened V by 3 bases and J by 4 bases, and 8 bases separated the two germline ends. This CDR3 contains 13 residues. Germline CDR1 reads SGDLS; CDR2 reads YYNGEE. The chain's CDR3 is CASSADGNQPQHF. The DNA for the CDR3 is TGTGCCAGCAGCGCGGACGGAAATCAGCCCCAGCATTTT.

This clonotype has ten or more counts. The V gene is TRBV7-9, the J gene TRBJ2-1; TRBD1 aligns across 12 bases. The CDR3 loop spans 15 amino acids. Unmatched junction bases numbered 5, after V lost 5 bases and J lost 6 bases. Germline V gene sequence: CDR1 SEHNR, CDR2 FQNEAQ (reference sequence). The CDR3: CASSRGQGAINEQFF. The CDR3 DNA follows: TGTGCCAGCAGCCGGGGACAGGGGGCGATCAATGAGCAGTTCTTC.

This clonotype was counted at least ten times. The rearrangement joins TRBV5-1 to TRBJ1-1, with 9 bases identical to TRBD1. The CDR3 sequence is 18 residues long. V dropped 5 bases and J dropped 1; count of bases not matched to a gene: 15. Germline V gene sequence: CDR1 SGHRS, CDR2 YFSETQ. Here the CDR3 reads CASSRGAGTGPGNTEAFF. For the CDR3, the DNA is TGCGCCAGCAGTCGTGGAGCCGGGACAGGGCCCGGGAACACTGAAGCTTTCTTT.

This clonotype appeared a few times. This chain joins TRBV4-2 and TRBJ1-4; D is unclear. V lost 3 bases and J 1 base, leaving 6 bases between the germline ends. Germline assignment: CDR1 LGHNA and CDR2 YNFKEQ. This CDR3 has 14 amino acids. CDR3 in amino acids: CASSQMGTNEKLFF. CDR3 sequence (DNA): TGTGCCAGCAGCCAGATGGGAACTAATGAAAAACTGTTTTTT.

This clonotype was recorded many times. This chain uses TRBV15 with TRBJ1-2, with D possibly being TRBD1 (5 bases). Germline values: CDR1 LNHNV, CDR2 YYDKDF (reference sequence). The CDR3 loop spans 15 amino acids. V was clipped by 5 bases and J by 1 base, with 14 bases between them. CDR3 in amino acids: CATSLGRGNNYGYTF. The CDR3 nucleotides are TGTGCCACCAGCCTAGGGAGGGGAAATAACTATGGCTACACCTTC.

This clonotype was seen repeatedly, ten times or more. The V call is TRBV7-2, the J call TRBJ2-4; 14 nucleotides agree with TRBD2. The CDR3 runs to 19 residues. V shed 3 bases, J shed 1 base, and the junction held 8 bases outside the gene matches. In germline, CDR1 is SGHTA, CDR2 FQGNSA. The CDR3 region is CASSFGLAGGVAAKNIQYF. CDR3 DNA sequence: TGTGCCAGCAGCTTCGGACTAGCGGGGGGCGTCGCGGCCAAAAACATTCAGTACTTC.

This clonotype was detected ten times or more. The chain is built from TRBV7-3 and TRBJ2-3; D not resolved. Germline V gives CDR1 SGHTA, CDR2 FQGTGA. CDR3 length equals 14 residues. Between the trimmed V and J ends, which lost 5 bases and 5 bases, there was a span of 14 bases. The CDR3 sequence is CASSPNHALDTQYF. CDR3 DNA: TGTGCCAGCAGCCCGAACCACGCCCTAGATACGCAGTATTTT.

This clonotype was observed many times. This rearrangement joins TRBV2 to TRBJ1-5; D call uncertain. The germline gives CDR1 SNHLY, CDR2 FYNNEI. The CDR3 is made up of 14 amino acids. The V end lost 3 bases, the J end lost 0 bases, and 6 bases lay between the germline ends. CDR3 amino acids: CASSDRYSNQPQHF. As DNA, the CDR3 is TGTGCCAGCAGTGACAGATATAGCAATCAGCCCCAGCATTTT. The entire variable domain, with the rest obtained from reference TRBV2 and TRBJ1-5, is as follows: EPEVTQTPSHQVTQMGQEVILRCVPISNHLYFYWYRQILGQKVEFLVSFYNNEISEKSEIFDDQFSVERPDGSNFTLKIRSTKLEDSAMYFCASSDRYSNQPQHFGDGTRLSIL.

This clonotype was seen repeatedly, ten times or more. The chain joins TRBV27 to TRBJ1-5, with D hard to call. The CDR3 is made up of 13 amino acids. Germline V CDR1 and CDR2: MNHEY, SMNVEV (reference sequence). V was shortened by 0 bases and J by 7 bases, with 7 bases between the two germline ends. DNA of the CDR3: TGTGCCAGCAGTTTATCCTCGTTACAGCCCCAGCATTTT. Encoded protein: CASSLSSLQPQHF.

This chain uses TRBV19 with TRBJ1-2, with D unresolved. V was cut by 5 bases and J by 5 bases, with 12 bases left in between. This CDR3 has 13 amino acids. Germline CDR1 LNHDA, CDR2 SQIVND (reference sequence). CDR3 nucleotides: TGTGCCAGTAGTTTCGACAAGCGGTATGGCTACACCTTC. Protein: CASSFDKRYGYTF.

This clonotype was observed at least ten times. This chain joins TRBV10-3 and TRBJ1-5; 9 nucleotides align to TRBD1. The CDR3 loop spans 14 amino acids. CDR1 and CDR2 from the germline V gene are ENHRY and SYGVKD. J was trimmed by 6 bases and V by 6 bases; bases with no gene match: 6. The CDR3 reads CAIRRQGDGQPQHF. CDR3 in DNA: TGTGCCATCAGGAGACAGGGGGATGGTCAGCCCCAGCATTTT.

This clonotype has a count of ten or more. The chain combines TRBV12-3 or TRBV12-4 with TRBJ2-1; 8 bases map to TRBD2. The CDR3 contains 15 residues. V lost 5 bases and J lost 8; bases outside the gene matches: 11. CDR3 protein: CASSPRGGGPYEQFF. The CDR3, as DNA: TGTGCCAGCAGTCCCCGGGGGGGGGGGCCATATGAGCAGTTCTTC.

The chain couples TRBV5-1 to TRBJ2-7, with a weak D call TRBD1 (8 bases). The CDR3 consists of 13 residues. Germline V gene data show CDR1 as SGHRS and CDR2 as YFSETQ. The ends were cut back, 4 bases at V and 6 bases at J, with 14 bases in the middle. The CDR3 protein is CASSPAGQAEQYF. CDR3 bases: TGCGCCAGCAGCCCAGCGGGACAGGCCGAGCAGTACTTC.

This clonotype was seen at least ten times. The J gene is TRBJ2-1, the V gene TRBV7-9, with D perhaps TRBD1 or TRBD2 (7 bases each). The V gene's germline CDR1 is SEHNR and CDR2 FQNEAQ (reference sequence). The CDR3 runs to 12 residues. V was clipped by 5 bases and J by 8 bases, with 10 bases between them. This CDR3 is CASSPGGDEQFF. CDR3 sequence (DNA): TGTGCCAGCAGCCCAGGGGGGGATGAGCAGTTCTTC.

This clonotype has more than one count but fewer than ten. Because the CDR3's place on the DNA is in doubt, the DNA is left out and the CDR3 is given as listed by TCRdb. The V and J genes are TRBV6-1 and TRBJ1-6. CDR1 is MNHNS and CDR2 is SASEGT in the germline V gene. The CDR3 length is 14 residues, termini included. The CDR3 region is CASKVGPGNSPPHF.

The sample holds many counts of this clonotype. The chain carries TRBV18 and TRBJ2-1; D may be TRBD2 (7 bases). Germline V gene data show CDR1 as KGHSH and CDR2 as LQKENI. The CDR3 totals 14 residues. Trimming left V 4 bases short and J 9 bases short, with 16 bases between. CDR3 DNA sequence: TGTGCCAGCTCACTCCGTTTGGGGGGGCCTGAGCAGTTCTTC. It is translated as CASSLRLGGPEQFF.

In this sample, this clonotype turned up many times. The chain recombines TRBV7-9 with TRBJ2-3; D remains ambiguous. Looked up from germline, CDR1 is SEHNR and CDR2 is FQNEAQ (reference sequence). The V and J ends lost 1 base and 5 bases respectively, with 7 bases between them. This CDR3 spans 13 amino acids. The CDR3 reads CASSLGWEDTQYF. In DNA, the CDR3 is TGTGCCAGCAGCTTAGGGTGGGAAGATACGCAGTATTTT.

This clonotype was observed many times. The rearrangement uses TRBV6-2 or TRBV6-3 and TRBJ2-4; 7 positions match TRBD1. The V gene's germline CDR1 is MNHEY and CDR2 SVGEGT. The CDR3 spans 12 residues. The V gene end was trimmed by 8 bases and the J gene end by 9 bases; junction bases not matched to a gene: 7. The CDR3 region has the DNA TGTGCCAGCGGGACAGTACCGGGCATTCAGTACTTC. Translation: CASGTVPGIQYF.

In this sample, this clonotype turned up many times. The rearrangement uses TRBV5-1 and TRBJ2-7; no clear D gene. Trimming shortened V by 1 base and J by 0 bases, and 11 bases separated the two germline ends. The CDR3 length is 15 residues. CDR1 is SGHRS and CDR2 is YFSETQ in the germline V gene. The chain's CDR3 is CASSLMARSSYEQYF. Written as DNA, the CDR3 is TGCGCCAGCAGCTTGATGGCGAGGAGCTCCTACGAGCAGTACTTC.

This clonotype was picked up many times. V gene TRBV24-1 combines with J gene TRBJ1-5; D may be TRBD1 (5 bases). From germline, CDR1 is KGHDR and CDR2 SFDVKD. V was trimmed by 3 bases and J by 1 base, leaving 9 bases between them. CDR3 size: 15 residues. CDR3 residues: CATSDHRDSNQPQHF. The CDR3 DNA is TGTGCCACCAGTGATCACCGGGACAGCAATCAGCCCCAGCATTTT.

This clonotype has ten or more counts. The chain joins TRBV19 to TRBJ2-3; D call uncertain. V gave up 3 bases and J gave up 6 bases, with 13 bases separating them. The germline V gene has CDR1 LNHDA and CDR2 SQIVND (reference sequence). CDR3 size: 14 residues. DNA of the CDR3: TGTGCCAGTAGTATGGTCTCATCAAGGGATACGCAGTATTTT. This codes for CASSMVSSRDTQYF. Filled out from reference TRBV19 and TRBJ2-3, the complete variable domain reads DGGITQSPKYLFRKEGQNVTLSCEQNLNHDAMYWYRQDPGQGLRLIYYSQIVNDFQKGDIAEGYSVSREKKESFPLTVTSAQKNPTAFYLCASSMVSSRDTQYFGPGTRLTVL.